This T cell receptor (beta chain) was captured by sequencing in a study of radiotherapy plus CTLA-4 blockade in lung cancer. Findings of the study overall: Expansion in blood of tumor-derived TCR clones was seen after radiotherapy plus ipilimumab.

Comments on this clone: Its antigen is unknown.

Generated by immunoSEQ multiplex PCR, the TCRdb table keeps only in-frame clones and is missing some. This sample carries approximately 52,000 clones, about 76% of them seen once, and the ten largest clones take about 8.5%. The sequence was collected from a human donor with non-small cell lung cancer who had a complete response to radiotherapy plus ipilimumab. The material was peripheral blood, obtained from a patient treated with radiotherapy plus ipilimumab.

This CDR3 reads CSVGRDRMNTEAFF. The CDR3, as DNA: TGCAGCGTTGGAAGGGACAGAATGAACACTGAAGCTTTCTTT. This chain uses TRBV29-1 with TRBJ1-1, with TRBD1 identical over 7 bases. The CDR3 is made up of 14 amino acids. V was pared by 4 bases and J by 0 bases, with 5 bases of the junction left unmatched. Germline V gene data show CDR1 as SQVTM and CDR2 as ANQGSEA.